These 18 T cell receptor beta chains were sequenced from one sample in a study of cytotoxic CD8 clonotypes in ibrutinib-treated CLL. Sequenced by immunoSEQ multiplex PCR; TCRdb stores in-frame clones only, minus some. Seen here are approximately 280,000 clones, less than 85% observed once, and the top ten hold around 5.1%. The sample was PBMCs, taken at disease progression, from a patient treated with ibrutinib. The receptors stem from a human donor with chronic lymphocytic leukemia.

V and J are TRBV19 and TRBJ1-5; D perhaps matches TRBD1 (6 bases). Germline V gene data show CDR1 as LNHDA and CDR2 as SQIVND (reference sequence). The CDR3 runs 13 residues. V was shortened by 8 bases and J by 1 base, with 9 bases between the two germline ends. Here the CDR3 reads CASRDRSNQPQHF. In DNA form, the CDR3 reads TGTGCCAGTCGAGACAGGAGCAATCAGCCCCAGCATTTT. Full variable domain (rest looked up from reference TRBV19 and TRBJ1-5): DGGITQSPKYLFRKEGQNVTLSCEQNLNHDAMYWYRQDPGQGLRLIYYSQIVNDFQKGDIAEGYSVSREKKESFPLTVTSAQKNPTAFYLCASRDRSNQPQHFGDGTRLSIL.

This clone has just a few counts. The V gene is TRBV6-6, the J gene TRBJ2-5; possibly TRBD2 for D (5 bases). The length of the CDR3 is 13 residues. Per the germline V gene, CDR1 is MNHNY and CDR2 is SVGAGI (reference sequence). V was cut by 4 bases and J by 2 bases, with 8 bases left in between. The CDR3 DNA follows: TGTGCCAGCAGTTCCGGGGTACAAGAGACCCAGTACTTC. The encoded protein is CASSSGVQETQYF.

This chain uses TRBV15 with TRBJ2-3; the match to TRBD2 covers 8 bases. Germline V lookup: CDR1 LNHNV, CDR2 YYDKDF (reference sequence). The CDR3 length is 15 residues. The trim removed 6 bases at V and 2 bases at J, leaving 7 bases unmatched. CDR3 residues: CATSWAGLVTDTQYF. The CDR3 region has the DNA TGTGCCACCAGTTGGGCGGGACTAGTCACAGATACGCAGTATTTT.

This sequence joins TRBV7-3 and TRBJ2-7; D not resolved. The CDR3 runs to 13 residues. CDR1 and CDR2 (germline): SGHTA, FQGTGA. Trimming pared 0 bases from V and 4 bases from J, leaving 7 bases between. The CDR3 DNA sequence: TGTGCCAGCAGCTTAACGATCGGGTACGAGCAGTACTTC. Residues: CASSLTIGYEQYF.

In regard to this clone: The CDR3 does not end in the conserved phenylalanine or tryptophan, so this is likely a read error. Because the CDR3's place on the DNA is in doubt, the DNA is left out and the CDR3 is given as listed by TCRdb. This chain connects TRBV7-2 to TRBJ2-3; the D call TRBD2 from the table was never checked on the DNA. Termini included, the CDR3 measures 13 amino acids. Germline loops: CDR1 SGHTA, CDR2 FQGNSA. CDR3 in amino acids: CASSSYSGEPPSL.

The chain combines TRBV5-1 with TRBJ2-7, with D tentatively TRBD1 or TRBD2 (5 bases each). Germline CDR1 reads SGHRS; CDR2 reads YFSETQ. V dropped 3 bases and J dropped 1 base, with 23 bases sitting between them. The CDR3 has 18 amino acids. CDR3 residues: CASSYPPRLEGKSYEQYF. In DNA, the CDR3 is TGCGCCAGCAGCTACCCCCCTCGGTTAGAGGGGAAATCCTACGAGCAGTACTTC.

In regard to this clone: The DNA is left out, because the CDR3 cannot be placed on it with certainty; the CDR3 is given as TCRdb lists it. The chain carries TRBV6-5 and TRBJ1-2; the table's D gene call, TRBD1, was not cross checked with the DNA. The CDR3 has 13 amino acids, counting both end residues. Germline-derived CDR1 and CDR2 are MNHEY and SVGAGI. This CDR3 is CASSWGQGIALNF.

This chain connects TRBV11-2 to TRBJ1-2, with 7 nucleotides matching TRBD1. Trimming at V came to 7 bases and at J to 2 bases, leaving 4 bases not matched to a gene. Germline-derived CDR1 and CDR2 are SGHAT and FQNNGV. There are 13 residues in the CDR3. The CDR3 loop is CASTTGQNYGYTF. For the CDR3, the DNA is TGTGCCAGCACCACGGGACAGAACTATGGCTACACCTTC.

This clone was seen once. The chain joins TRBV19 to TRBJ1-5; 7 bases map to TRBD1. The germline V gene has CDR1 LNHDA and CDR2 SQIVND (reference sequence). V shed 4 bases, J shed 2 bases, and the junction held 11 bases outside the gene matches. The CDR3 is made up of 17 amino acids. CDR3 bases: TGTGCCAGTAGTAAGACAGGGACGGGTCAGGGCAATCAGCCCCAGCATTTT. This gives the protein CASSKTGTGQGNQPQHF.

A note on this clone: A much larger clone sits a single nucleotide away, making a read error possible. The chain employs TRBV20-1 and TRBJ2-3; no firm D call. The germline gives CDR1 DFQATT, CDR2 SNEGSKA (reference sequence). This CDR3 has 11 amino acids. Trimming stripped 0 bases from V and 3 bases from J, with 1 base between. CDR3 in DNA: TGCAGTGCTAGAGAAACAGATACGCAGTATTTT. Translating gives CSARETDTQYF.

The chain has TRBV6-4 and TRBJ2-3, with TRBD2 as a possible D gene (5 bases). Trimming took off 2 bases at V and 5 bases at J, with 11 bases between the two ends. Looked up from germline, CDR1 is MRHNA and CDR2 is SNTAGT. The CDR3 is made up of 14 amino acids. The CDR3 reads CASSDDYHGDTQYF. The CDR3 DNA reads TGTGCCAGCAGTGACGACTACCACGGAGATACGCAGTATTTT.

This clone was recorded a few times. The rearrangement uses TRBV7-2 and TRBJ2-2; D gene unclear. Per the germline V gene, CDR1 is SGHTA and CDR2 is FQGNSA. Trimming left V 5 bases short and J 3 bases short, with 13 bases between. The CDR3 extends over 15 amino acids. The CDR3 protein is CASSLTGTDTGELFF. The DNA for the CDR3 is TGTGCCAGCAGCCTGACGGGTACGGACACCGGGGAGCTGTTTTTT. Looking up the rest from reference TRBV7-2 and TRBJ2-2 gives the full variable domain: GAGVSQSPSNKVTEKGKDVELRCDPISGHTALYWYRQSLGQGLEFLIYFQGNSAPDKSGLPSDRFSAERTGGSVSTLTIQRTQQEDSAVYLCASSLTGTDTGELFFGEGSRLTVL.

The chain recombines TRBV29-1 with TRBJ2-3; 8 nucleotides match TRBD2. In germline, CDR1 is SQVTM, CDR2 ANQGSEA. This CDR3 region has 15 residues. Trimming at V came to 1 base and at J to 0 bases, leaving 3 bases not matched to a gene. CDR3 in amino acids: CSVEGREESTDTQYF. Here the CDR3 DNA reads TGCAGCGTTGAAGGGCGGGAGGAGAGCACAGATACGCAGTATTTT.

CDR3 sequence reads: CASSQSHEQYF. In nucleotides, the CDR3 is TGTGCCAGCAGCCAGAGTCACGAGCAGTACTTC. V gene TRBV11-2 combines with J gene TRBJ2-7; D is undetermined. This CDR3 has 11 residues. Germline V gene lookup returns CDR1 SGHAT and CDR2 FQNNGV. V was cut by 5 bases and J by 5 bases, with 7 bases left in between. Together with reference TRBV11-2 and TRBJ2-7, the CDR3 gives the full variable domain: EAGVAQSPRYKIIEKRQSVAFWCNPISGHATLYWYQQILGQGPKLLIQFQNNGVVDDSQLPKDRFSAERLKGVDSTLKIQPAKLEDSAVYLCASSQSHEQYFGPGTRLTVT.

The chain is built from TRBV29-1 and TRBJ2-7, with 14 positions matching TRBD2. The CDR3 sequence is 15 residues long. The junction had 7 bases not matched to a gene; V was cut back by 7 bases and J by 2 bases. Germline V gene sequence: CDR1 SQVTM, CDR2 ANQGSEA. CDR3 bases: TGCAGCGGCCGCGGGACTAGCGGGGGTCCCTACGAGCAGTACTTC. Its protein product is CSGRGTSGGPYEQYF.

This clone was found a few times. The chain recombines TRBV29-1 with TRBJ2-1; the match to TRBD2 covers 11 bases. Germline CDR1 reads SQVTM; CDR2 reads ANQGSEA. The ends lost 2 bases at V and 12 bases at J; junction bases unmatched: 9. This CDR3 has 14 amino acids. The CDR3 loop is CSVETLAGVAAQFF. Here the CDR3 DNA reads TGCAGCGTTGAAACACTAGCGGGAGTGGCGGCGCAGTTCTTC.

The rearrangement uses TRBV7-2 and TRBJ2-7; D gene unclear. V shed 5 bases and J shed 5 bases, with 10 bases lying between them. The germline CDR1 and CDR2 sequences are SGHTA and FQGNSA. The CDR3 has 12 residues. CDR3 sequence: CASSNPSHEQYF. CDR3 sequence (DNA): TGTGCCAGCAGCAACCCCTCACACGAGCAGTACTTC.

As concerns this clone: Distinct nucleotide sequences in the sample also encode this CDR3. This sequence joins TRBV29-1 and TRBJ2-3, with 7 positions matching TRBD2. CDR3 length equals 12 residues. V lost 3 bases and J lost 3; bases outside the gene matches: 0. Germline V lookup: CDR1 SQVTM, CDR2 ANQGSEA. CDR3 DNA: TGCAGCGTTGAGCGGGGGACAGATACGCAGTATTTT. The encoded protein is CSVERGTDTQYF.